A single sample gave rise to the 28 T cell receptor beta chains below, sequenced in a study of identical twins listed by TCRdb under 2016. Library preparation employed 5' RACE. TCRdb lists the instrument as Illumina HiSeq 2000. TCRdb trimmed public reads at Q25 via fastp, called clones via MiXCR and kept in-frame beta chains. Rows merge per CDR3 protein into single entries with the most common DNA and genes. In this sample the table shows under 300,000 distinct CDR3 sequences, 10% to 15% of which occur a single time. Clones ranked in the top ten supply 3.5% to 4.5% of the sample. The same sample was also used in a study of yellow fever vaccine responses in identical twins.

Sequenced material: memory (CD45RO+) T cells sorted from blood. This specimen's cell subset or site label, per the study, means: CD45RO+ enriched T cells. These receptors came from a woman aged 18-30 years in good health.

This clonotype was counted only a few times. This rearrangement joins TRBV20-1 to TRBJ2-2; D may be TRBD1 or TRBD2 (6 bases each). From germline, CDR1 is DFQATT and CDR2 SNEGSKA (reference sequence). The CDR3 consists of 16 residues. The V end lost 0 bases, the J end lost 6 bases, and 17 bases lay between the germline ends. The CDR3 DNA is TGCAGTGCTAGAGATCCTAGGGGGGATCAGCCCGGGGAGCTGTTTTTT. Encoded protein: CSARDPRGDQPGELFF.

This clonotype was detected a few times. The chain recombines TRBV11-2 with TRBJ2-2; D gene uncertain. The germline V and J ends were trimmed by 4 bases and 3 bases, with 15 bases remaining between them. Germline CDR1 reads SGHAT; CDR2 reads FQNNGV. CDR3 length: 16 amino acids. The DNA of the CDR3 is TGTGCCAGCAGCTCCCACAACGACATATACACCGGGGAGCTGTTTTTT. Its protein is CASSSHNDIYTGELFF.

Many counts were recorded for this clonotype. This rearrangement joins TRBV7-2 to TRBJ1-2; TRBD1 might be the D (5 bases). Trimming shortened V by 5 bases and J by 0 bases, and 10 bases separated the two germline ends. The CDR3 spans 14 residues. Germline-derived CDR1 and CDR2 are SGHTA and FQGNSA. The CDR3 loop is CASSVDSSNYGYTF. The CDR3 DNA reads TGTGCCAGCAGCGTCGACAGCTCTAACTATGGCTACACCTTC.

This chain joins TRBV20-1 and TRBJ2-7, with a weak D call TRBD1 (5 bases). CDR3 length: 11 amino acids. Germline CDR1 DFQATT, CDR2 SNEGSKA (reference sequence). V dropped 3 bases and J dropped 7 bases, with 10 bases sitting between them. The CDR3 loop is CSARTDWEQYF. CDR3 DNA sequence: TGCAGTGCTAGGACAGATTGGGAGCAGTACTTC.

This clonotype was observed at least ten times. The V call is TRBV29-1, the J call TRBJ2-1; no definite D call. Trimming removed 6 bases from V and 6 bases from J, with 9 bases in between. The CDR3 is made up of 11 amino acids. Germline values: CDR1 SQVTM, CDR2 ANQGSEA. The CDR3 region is CSVRQSNEQFF. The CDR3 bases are TGCAGCGTCCGACAAAGCAATGAGCAGTTCTTC.

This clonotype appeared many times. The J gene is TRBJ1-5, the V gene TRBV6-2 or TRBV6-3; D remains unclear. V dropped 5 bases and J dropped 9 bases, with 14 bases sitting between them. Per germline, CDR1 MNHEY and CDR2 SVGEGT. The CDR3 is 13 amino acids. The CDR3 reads CASSPDLRLPQHF. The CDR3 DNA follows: TGTGCCAGCAGTCCGGATCTTCGCCTGCCCCAGCATTTT.

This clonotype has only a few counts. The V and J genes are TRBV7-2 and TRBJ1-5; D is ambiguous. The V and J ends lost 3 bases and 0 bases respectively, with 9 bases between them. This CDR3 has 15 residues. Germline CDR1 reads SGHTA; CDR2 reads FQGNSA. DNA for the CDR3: TGTGCCAGCAGCTTGAGGCCCGGTAGCAATCAGCCCCAGCATTTT. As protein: CASSLRPGSNQPQHF.

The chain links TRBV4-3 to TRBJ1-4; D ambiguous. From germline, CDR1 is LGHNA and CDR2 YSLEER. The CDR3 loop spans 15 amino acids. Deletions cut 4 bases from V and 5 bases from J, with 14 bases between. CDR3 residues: CASSPGYGNNEKLFF. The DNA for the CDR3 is TGCGCCAGCAGCCCTGGTTACGGCAACAATGAAAAACTGTTTTTT.

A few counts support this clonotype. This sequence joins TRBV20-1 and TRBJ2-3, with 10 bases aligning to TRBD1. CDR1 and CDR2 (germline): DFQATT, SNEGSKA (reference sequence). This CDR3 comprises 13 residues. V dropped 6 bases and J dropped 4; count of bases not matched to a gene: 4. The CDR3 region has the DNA TGCAGTGCCGGACAGGGGGGCCCAGATACGCAGTATTTT. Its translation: CSAGQGGPDTQYF.

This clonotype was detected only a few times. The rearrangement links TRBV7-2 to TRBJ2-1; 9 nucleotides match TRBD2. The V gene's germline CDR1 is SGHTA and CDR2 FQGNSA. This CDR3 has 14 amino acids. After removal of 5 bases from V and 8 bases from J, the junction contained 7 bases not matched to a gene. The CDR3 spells CASSRGTSSDEQFF. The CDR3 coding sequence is TGTGCCAGCAGCCGGGGGACTAGCAGCGATGAGCAGTTCTTC.

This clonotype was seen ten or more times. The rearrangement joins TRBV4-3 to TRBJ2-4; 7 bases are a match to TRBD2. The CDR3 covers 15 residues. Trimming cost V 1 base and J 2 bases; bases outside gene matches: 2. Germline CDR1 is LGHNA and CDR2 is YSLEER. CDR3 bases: TGCGCCAGCAGCCAAGGCGGGAGCCCCAAAAACATTCAGTACTTC. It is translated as CASSQGGSPKNIQYF.

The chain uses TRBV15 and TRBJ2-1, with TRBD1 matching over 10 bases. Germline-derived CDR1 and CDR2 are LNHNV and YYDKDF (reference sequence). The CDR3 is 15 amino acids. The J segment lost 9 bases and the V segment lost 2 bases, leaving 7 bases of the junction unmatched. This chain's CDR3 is CATSRISGTGAEQFF. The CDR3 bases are TGTGCCACCAGCAGAATATCCGGGACAGGGGCTGAGCAGTTCTTC.

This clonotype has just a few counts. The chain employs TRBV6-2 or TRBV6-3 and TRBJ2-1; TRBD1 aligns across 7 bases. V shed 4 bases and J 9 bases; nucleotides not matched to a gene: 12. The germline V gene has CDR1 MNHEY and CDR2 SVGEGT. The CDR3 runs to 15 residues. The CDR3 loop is CASSSPDPRGTEQFF. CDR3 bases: TGTGCCAGCAGTTCTCCGGACCCCAGGGGGACTGAGCAGTTCTTC.

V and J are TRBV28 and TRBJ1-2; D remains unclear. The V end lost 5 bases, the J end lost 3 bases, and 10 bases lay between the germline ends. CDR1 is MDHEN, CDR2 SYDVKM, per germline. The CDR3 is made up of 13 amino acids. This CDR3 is CASSPQRYYGYTF. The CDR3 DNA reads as TGTGCCAGCAGTCCACAAAGATACTATGGCTACACCTTC.

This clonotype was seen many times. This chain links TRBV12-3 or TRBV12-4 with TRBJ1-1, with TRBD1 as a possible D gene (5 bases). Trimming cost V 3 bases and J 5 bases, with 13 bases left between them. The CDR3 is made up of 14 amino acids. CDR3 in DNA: TGTGCCAGCAGTTTCAGCCCCGGGGGAACTGAAGCTTTCTTT. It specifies CASSFSPGGTEAFF.

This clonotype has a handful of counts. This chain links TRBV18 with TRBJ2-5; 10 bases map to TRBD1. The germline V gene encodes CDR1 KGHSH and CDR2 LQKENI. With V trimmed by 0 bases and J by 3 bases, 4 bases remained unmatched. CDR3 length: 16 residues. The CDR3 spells CASSPPPGQGKETQYF. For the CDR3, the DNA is TGTGCCAGCTCACCACCACCGGGACAGGGGAAAGAGACCCAGTACTTC. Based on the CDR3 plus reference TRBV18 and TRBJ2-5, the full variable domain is NAGVMQNPRHLVRRRGQEARLRCSPMKGHSHVYWYRQLPEEGLKFMVYLQKENIIDESGMPKERFSAEFPKEGPSILRIQQVVRGDSAAYFCASSPPPGQGKETQYFGPGTRLLVL.

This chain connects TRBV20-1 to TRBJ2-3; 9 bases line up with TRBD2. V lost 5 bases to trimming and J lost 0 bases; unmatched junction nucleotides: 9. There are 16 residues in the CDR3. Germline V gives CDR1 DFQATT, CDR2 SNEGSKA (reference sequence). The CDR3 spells CSAPRGRGPSTDTQYF. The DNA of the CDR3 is TGCAGTGCTCCCCGCGGGAGGGGCCCAAGCACAGATACGCAGTATTTT.

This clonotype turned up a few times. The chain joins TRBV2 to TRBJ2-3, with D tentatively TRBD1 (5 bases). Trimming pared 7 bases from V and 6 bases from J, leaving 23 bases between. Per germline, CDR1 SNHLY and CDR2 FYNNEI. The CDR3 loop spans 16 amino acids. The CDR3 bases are TGTGCCAGCATCTCCCGACGACAGCTCATGGGGGATACGCAGTATTTT. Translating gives CASISRRQLMGDTQYF.

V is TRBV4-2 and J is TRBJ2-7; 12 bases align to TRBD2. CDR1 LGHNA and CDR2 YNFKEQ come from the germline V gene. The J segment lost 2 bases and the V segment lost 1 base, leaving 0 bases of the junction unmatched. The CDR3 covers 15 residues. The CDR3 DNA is TGTGCCAGCAGCCAAGGGACTAGCGGGGCCTACGAGCAGTACTTC. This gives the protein CASSQGTSGAYEQYF.

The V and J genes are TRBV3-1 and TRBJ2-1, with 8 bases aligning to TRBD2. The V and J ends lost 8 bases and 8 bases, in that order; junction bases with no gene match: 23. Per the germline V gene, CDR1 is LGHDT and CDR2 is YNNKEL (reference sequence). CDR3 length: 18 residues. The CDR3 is CASCNKSDFAGGQDEQFF. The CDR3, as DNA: TGTGCCAGCTGCAATAAATCCGACTTTGCGGGGGGTCAGGATGAGCAGTTCTTC.

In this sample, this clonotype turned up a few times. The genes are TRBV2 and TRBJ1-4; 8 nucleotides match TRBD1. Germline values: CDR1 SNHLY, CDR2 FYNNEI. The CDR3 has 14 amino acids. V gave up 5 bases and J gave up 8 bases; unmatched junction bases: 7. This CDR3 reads CASSSFRTGEKLFF. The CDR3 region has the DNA TGTGCCAGCAGTTCGTTTAGGACAGGGGAAAAACTGTTTTTT.

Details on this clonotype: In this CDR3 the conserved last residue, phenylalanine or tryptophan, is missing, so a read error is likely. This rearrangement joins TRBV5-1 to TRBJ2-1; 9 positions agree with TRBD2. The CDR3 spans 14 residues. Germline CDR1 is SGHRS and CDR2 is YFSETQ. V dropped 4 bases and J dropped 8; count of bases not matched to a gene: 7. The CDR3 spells CASSPGLARDEQFI. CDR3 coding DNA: TGCGCCAGCAGCCCCGGACTAGCGCGAGATGAGCAGTTCATC.

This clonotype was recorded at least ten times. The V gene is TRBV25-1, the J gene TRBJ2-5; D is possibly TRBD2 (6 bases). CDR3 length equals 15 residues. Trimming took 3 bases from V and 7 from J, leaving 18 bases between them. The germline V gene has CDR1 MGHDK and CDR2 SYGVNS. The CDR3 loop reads CASSDGGTDRGTQYF. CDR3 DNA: TGTGCCAGCAGTGACGGGGGAACAGACCGGGGGACCCAGTACTTC.

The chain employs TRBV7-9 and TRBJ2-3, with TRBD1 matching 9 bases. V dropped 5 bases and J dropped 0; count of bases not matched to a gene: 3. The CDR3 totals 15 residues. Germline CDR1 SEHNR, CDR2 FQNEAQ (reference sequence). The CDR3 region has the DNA TGTGCCAGCAGCCCGGGACAGGGAAGCACAGATACGCAGTATTTT. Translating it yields CASSPGQGSTDTQYF.

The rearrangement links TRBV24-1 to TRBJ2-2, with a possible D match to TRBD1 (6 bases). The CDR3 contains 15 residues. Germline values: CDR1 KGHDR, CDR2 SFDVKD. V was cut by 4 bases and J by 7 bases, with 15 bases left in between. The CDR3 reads CATSDFSGENGELFF. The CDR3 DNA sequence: TGTGCCACCAGTGACTTTTCAGGGGAGAACGGGGAGCTGTTTTTT.

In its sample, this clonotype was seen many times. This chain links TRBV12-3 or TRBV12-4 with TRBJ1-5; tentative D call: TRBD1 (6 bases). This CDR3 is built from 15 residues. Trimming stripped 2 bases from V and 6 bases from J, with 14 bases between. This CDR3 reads CASSLLGAGRQPQHF. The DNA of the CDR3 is TGTGCCAGCAGTTTACTGGGGGCCGGGCGTCAGCCCCAGCATTTT.

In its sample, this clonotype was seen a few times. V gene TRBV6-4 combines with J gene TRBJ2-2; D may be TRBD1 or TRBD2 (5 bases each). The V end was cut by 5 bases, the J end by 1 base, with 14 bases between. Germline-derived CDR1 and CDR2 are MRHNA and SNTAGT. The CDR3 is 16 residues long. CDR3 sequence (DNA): TGTGCCAGCAGTACCAGGGACGGAGAGAACACCGGGGAGCTGTTTTTT. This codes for CASSTRDGENTGELFF.

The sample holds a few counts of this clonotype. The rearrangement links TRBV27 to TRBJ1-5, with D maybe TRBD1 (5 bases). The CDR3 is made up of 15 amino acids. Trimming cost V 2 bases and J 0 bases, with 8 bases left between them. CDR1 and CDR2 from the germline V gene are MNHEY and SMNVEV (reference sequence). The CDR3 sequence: CASSLRGYSNQPQHF. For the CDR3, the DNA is TGTGCCAGCAGTTTACGGGGGTATAGCAATCAGCCCCAGCATTTT.